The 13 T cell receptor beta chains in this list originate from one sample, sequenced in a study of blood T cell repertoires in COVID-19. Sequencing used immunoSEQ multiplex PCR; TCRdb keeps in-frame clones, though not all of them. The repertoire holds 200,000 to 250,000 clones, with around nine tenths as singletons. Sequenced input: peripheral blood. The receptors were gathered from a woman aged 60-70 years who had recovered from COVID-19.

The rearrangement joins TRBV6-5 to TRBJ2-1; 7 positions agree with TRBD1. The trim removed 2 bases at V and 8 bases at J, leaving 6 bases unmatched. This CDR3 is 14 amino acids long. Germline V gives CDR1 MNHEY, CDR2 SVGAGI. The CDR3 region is CASSYEGQIDEQFF. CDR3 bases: TGTGCCAGCAGTTACGAGGGACAGATCGATGAGCAGTTCTTC.

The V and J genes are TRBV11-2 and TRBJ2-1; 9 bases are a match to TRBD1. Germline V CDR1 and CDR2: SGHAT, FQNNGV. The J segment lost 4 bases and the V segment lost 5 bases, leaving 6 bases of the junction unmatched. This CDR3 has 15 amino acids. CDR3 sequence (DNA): TGTGCCAGCAGCCCCGGGACAGGGTCATACAATGAGCAGTTCTTC. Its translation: CASSPGTGSYNEQFF.

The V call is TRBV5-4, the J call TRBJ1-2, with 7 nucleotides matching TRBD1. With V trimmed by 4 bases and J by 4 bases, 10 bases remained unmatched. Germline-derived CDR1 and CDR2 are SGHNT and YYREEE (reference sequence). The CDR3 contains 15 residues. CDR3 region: CASSTTTGDSYGYTF. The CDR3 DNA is TGTGCCAGCAGCACGACAACAGGGGATAGCTATGGCTACACCTTC.

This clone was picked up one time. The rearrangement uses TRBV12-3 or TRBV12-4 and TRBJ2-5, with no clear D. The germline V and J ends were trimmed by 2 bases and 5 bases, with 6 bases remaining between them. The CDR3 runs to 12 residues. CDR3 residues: CASSLNLETQYF. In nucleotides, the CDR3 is TGTGCCAGCAGTTTAAACTTGGAGACCCAGTACTTC.

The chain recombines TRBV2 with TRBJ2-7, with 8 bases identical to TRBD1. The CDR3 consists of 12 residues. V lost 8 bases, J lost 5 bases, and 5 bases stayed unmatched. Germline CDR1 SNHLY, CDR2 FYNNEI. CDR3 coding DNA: TGTGCCAGCCTCAGGGGGCAGGACGAGCAGTACTTC. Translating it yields CASLRGQDEQYF.

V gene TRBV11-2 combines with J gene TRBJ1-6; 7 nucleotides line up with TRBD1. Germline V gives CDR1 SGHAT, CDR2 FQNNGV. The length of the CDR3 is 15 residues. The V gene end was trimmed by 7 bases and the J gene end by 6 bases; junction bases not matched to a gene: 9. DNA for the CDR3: TGTGCCAGCACGTCCCTACAGGGGCGTAATTCACCCCTCCACTTT. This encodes CASTSLQGRNSPLHF.

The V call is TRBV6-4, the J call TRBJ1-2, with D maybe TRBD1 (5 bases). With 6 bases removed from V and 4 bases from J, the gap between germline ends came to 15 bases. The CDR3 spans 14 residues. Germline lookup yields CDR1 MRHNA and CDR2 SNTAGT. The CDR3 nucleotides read TGTGCCAGCAGCCTATGGGGGGGGAGCTATGGCTACACCTTC. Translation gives CASSLWGGSYGYTF.

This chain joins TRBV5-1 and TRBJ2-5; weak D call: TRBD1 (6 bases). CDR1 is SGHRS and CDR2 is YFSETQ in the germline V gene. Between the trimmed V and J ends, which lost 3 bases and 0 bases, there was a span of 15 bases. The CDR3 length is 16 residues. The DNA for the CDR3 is TGCGCCAGCAGCTCGGCAGCAACAGGGAACCAAGAGACCCAGTACTTC. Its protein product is CASSSAATGNQETQYF.

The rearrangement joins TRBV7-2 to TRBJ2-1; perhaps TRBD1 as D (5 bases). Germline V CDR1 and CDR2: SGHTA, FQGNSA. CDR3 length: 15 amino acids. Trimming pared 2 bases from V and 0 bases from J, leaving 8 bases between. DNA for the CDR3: TGTGCCAGCAGCTTATTCCAGGGCTCCTACAATGAGCAGTTCTTC. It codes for CASSLFQGSYNEQFF.

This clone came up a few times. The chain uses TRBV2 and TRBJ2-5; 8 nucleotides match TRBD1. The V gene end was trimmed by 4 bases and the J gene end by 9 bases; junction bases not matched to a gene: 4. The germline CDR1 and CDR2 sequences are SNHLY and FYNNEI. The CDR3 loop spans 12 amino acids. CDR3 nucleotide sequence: TGTGCCAGCAGTGGGACAGGGAAGGCCCAGTACTTC. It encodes CASSGTGKAQYF.

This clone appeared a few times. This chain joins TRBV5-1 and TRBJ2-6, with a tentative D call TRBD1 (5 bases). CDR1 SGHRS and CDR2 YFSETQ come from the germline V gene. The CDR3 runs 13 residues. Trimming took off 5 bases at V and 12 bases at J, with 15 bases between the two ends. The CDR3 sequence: CASRQEQEFVLTF. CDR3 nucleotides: TGCGCCAGCAGGCAGGAACAGGAATTCGTCCTGACTTTC.

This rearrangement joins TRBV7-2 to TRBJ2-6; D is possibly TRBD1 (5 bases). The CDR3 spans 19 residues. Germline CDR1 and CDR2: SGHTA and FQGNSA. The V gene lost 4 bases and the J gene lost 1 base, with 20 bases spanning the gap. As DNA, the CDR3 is TGTGCCAGCAGCTACCTCACGGCAGGGATAGCTTCTGGGGCCAACGTCCTGACTTTC. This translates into CASSYLTAGIASGANVLTF.

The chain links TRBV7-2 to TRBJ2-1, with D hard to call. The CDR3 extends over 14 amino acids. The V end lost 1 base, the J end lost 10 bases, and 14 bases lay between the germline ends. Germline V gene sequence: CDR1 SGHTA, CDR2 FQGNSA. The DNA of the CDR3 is TGTGCCAGCAGCTTAGGGGCCTCGGTAATCGAGCAGTTCTTC. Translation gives CASSLGASVIEQFF.